These T cell receptor beta chains were read from a single sample in a study of T cell responses to AZD1222 COVID-19 vaccine. Generated by immunoSEQ multiplex PCR, the TCRdb table keeps only in-frame clones and is missing some. The sample lists about 160,000 clones, 92% seen once, with around 0.99% in the top ten. The sequencing here drew on peripheral blood, taken 28 days after the second AZD1222 dose. The receptors here all came from an adult who received the AZD1222 COVID-19 vaccine. Both conserved end residues are part of each CDR3. Each record gives: V gene, CDR3 length, clone size, D gene, J gene, CDR3 protein, CDR3 DNA. D genes are given only for firm matches. Expanded clones are given a class, and other clones once, few, many or no size at all.

V: TRBV28; length: 15; size: NA; D: NA; J: TRBJ2-7; CDR3: CASRGVGYVRDEQYF; DNA: TGTGCCAGCAGGGGGGTGGGCTACGTTCGCGACGAGCAGTACTTC
V: TRBV2; length: 15; size: once; D: TRBD1; J: TRBJ1-1; CDR3: CASRKGTGTNTEAFF; DNA: TGTGCCAGCAGGAAAGGGACAGGAACGAACACTGAAGCTTTCTTT
V: TRBV6-5; length: 14; size: NA; D: NA; J: TRBJ1-2; CDR3: CASSYRDIGHGYTF; DNA: TGTGCCAGCAGTTACCGGGACATTGGCCATGGCTACACCTTC
V: TRBV6-1; length: 15; size: NA; D: NA; J: TRBJ2-2; CDR3: CASSEAGRDTGELFF; DNA: TGTGCCAGCAGTGAGGCAGGCAGAGACACCGGGGAGCTGTTTTTT
V: TRBV5-1; length: 15; size: NA; D: TRBD1; J: TRBJ1-1; CDR3: CASSLGQGEWTEAFF; DNA: TGCGCCAGCAGCTTGGGACAGGGTGAGTGGACTGAAGCTTTCTTT
V: TRBV18; length: 14; size: NA; D: NA; J: TRBJ1-1; CDR3: CASSPGPDGTEAFF; DNA: TGTGCCAGCTCACCGGGCCCCGACGGCACTGAAGCTTTCTTT
V: TRBV4-2; length: 16; size: NA; D: NA; J: TRBJ2-2; CDR3: CASSQDDRLNTGELFF; DNA: TGTGCCAGCAGCCAAGACGACAGGTTAAACACCGGGGAGCTGTTTTTT
V: TRBV7-9; length: 16; size: NA; D: TRBD2; J: TRBJ2-1; CDR3: CASSPSLRGVYNEQFF; DNA: TGTGCCAGCAGCCCCAGCCTCCGGGGGGTTTACAATGAGCAGTTCTTC
V: TRBV11-3; length: 13; size: NA; D: NA; J: TRBJ2-7; CDR3: CASSLGAGNEQYF; DNA: TGTGCCAGCAGTTTGGGGGCAGGGAACGAGCAGTACTTC
V: TRBV19; length: 15; size: NA; D: NA; J: TRBJ1-5; CDR3: CASSFSPNSNQPQHF; DNA: TGTGCCAGTAGTTTCTCCCCCAATAGCAATCAGCCCCAGCATTTT
V: TRBV2; length: 16; size: NA; D: TRBD2; J: TRBJ2-1; CDR3: CASIPGTSRAYNEQFF; DNA: TGTGCCAGCATTCCCGGGACTAGCCGGGCCTACAATGAGCAGTTCTTC
V: TRBV30; length: 11; size: NA; D: NA; J: TRBJ1-1; CDR3: CACQPKIEAFF; DNA: TGTGCCTGCCAACCGAAAATAGAAGCTTTCTTT
V: TRBV14; length: 13; size: NA; D: NA; J: TRBJ1-2; CDR3: CASSQNRDYGYTF; DNA: TGTGCCAGCAGCCAAAACAGGGACTATGGCTACACCTTC
V: TRBV11-2; length: 15; size: NA; D: NA; J: TRBJ1-4; CDR3: CASSFAGATNEKLFF; DNA: TGTGCCAGCAGCTTCGCGGGGGCTACTAATGAAAAACTGTTTTTT
V: TRBV4-1; length: 16; size: NA; D: TRBD2; J: TRBJ2-3; CDR3: CASRLGLAGPGDTQYF; DNA: TGCGCCAGCAGACTGGGACTAGCAGGCCCTGGCGATACGCAGTATTTT
V: TRBV7-2; length: 14; size: NA; D: NA; J: TRBJ1-3; CDR3: CASIDRSSGNTIYF; DNA: TGTGCCAGCATCGACAGGAGCTCTGGAAACACCATATATTTT
V: TRBV6-5; length: 14; size: once; D: TRBD1; J: TRBJ1-1; CDR3: CASRWTGADTEAFF; DNA: TGTGCCAGCAGATGGACAGGGGCGGACACTGAAGCTTTCTTT
V: TRBV27; length: 14; size: NA; D: NA; J: TRBJ2-7; CDR3: CASSLGRSGYEQYF; DNA: TGTGCCAGCAGTTTAGGGCGGAGTGGCTACGAGCAGTACTTC
V: TRBV29-1; length: 13; size: NA; D: NA; J: TRBJ1-1; CDR3: CSVEMSVNTEAFF; DNA: TGCAGCGTTGAAATGTCAGTAAACACTGAAGCTTTCTTT
V: TRBV5-1; length: 15; size: NA; D: NA; J: TRBJ2-3; CDR3: CASSQGPTSTDTQYF; DNA: TGCGCCAGCAGCCAGGGACCCACTAGCACAGATACGCAGTATTTT
V: TRBV9; length: 15; size: NA; D: TRBD1; J: TRBJ1-4; CDR3: CASSPRQGVYEKLFF; DNA: TGTGCCAGCAGCCCCCGCCAGGGGGTCTATGAAAAACTGTTTTTT
V: TRBV5-5; length: 15; size: NA; D: NA; J: TRBJ2-7; CDR3: CASSLGVMGGYEQYF; DNA: TGTGCCAGCAGCTTGGGGGTCATGGGCGGCTACGAGCAGTACTTC
V: TRBV4-2; length: 15; size: NA; D: TRBD1; J: TRBJ2-1; CDR3: CASTDRDSPYNEQFF; DNA: TGTGCCAGCACTGACAGGGATTCCCCCTACAATGAGCAGTTCTTC
V: TRBV6-1; length: 13; size: NA; D: NA; J: TRBJ1-1; CDR3: CASSEGRGTEAFF; DNA: TGTGCCAGCAGTGAGGGGAGAGGGACTGAAGCTTTCTTT
V: TRBV9; length: 16; size: NA; D: TRBD2; J: TRBJ2-3; CDR3: CASSPGLAGGPDTQYF; DNA: TGTGCCAGCAGCCCAGGACTAGCGGGGGGTCCAGATACGCAGTATTTT
V: TRBV7-9; length: 14; size: NA; D: NA; J: TRBJ1-2; CDR3: CASSLVRQTYGYTF; DNA: TGTGCCAGCAGCTTAGTGCGGCAGACTTATGGCTACACCTTC
V: TRBV10-3; length: 13; size: NA; D: NA; J: TRBJ1-5; CDR3: CAIGRQDHQPQHF; DNA: TGTGCCATCGGCAGACAGGATCATCAGCCCCAGCATTTT
V: TRBV10-2; length: 11; size: NA; D: NA; J: TRBJ2-3; CDR3: CASSVEGTQYF; DNA: TGCGCCAGCAGTGTGGAGGGTACGCAGTATTTT
V: TRBV7-8; length: 16; size: NA; D: TRBD2; J: TRBJ2-7; CDR3: CASSETSGLGSHEQYF; DNA: TGTGCCAGCAGCGAGACTAGCGGGCTAGGTTCCCACGAGCAGTACTTC
V: TRBV2; length: 14; size: NA; D: NA; J: TRBJ1-3; CDR3: CASSENSSGNTIYF; DNA: TGTGCCAGCAGTGAGAACAGCTCTGGAAACACCATATATTTT
V: TRBV10-3; length: 12; size: NA; D: TRBD1; J: TRBJ1-2; CDR3: CAIGQVNYGYTF; DNA: TGTGCCATCGGACAGGTTAACTATGGCTACACCTTC
V: TRBV13; length: 16; size: NA; D: NA; J: TRBJ2-3; CDR3: CASSLRLAGPGDTQYF; DNA: TGTGCCAGCAGCTTAAGGCTAGCCGGGCCAGGGGATACGCAGTATTTT
V: TRBV19; length: 15; size: NA; D: TRBD1; J: TRBJ2-2; CDR3: CASSPRDRGSGELFF; DNA: TGTGCCAGTAGTCCACGGGACAGGGGTTCCGGGGAGCTGTTTTTT
V: TRBV12-3/TRBV12-4; length: 11; size: NA; D: NA; J: TRBJ2-3; CDR3: CASSLADTQYF; DNA: TGTGCCAGCAGTTTGGCGGATACGCAGTATTTT
V: TRBV5-1; length: 13; size: NA; D: TRBD1; J: TRBJ1-2; CDR3: CASSSTGRYGYTF; DNA: TGCGCCAGCAGCTCGACAGGGAGATATGGCTACACCTTC
V: TRBV18; length: 14; size: NA; D: TRBD1; J: TRBJ1-1; CDR3: CASSPETGGTEAFF; DNA: TGTGCCAGCTCACCAGAAACAGGGGGCACTGAAGCTTTCTTT
V: TRBV18; length: 14; size: NA; D: NA; J: TRBJ1-4; CDR3: CASSPSAANEKLFF; DNA: TGTGCCAGCTCACCATCAGCGGCTAATGAAAAACTGTTTTTT
V: TRBV6-6; length: 14; size: NA; D: TRBD1; J: TRBJ1-2; CDR3: CASSSRTGAYGYTF; DNA: TGTGCCAGCAGTTCCCGGACAGGGGCCTATGGCTACACCTTC
V: TRBV10-3; length: 14; size: NA; D: NA; J: TRBJ1-5; CDR3: CAISEATGGQPQHF; DNA: TGTGCCATCAGTGAAGCTACAGGTGGTCAGCCCCAGCATTTT